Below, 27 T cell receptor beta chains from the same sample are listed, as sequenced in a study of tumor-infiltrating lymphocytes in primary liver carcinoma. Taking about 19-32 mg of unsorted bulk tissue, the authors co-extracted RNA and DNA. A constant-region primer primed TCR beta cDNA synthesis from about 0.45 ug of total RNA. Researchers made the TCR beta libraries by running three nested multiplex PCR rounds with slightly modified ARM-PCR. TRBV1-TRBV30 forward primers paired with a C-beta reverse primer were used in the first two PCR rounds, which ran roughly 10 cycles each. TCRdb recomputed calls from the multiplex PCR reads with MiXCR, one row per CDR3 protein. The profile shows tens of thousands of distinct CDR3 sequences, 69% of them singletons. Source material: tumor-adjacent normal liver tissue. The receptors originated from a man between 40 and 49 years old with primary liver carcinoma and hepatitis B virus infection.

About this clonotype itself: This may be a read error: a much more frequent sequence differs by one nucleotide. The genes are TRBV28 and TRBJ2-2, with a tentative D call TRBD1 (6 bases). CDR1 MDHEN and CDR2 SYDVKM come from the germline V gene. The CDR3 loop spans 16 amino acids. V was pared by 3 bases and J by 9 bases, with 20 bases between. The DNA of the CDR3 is TGTGCCAGCAGTTTTCCTCAGGGACACTCAACCAGGGAGCTGTTTTTT. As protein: CASSFPQGHSTRELFF.

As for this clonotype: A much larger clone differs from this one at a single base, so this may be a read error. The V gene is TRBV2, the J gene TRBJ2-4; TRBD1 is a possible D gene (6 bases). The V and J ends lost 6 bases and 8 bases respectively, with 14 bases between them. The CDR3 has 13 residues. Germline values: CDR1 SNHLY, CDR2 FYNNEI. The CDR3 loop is CASSDDRFDIQYF. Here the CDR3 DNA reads TGTGCCAGCAGCGACGACAGGTTCGACATTCAGTACTTC.

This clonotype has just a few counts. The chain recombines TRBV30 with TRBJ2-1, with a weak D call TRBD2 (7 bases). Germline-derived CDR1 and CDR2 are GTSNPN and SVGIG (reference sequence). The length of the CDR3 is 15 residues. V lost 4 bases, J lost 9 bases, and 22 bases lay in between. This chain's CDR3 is CAWKGVDLGGGEQFF. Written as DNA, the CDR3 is TGTGCCTGGAAAGGGGTTGACCTAGGGGGGGGTGAGCAGTTCTTC.

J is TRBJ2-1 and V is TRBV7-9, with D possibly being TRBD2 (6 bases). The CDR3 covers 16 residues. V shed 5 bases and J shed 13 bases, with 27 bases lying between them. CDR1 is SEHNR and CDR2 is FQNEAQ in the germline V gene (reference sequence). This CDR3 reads CASSPRGMGNIRVQFF. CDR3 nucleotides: TGTGCCAGCAGCCCCCGGGGGATGGGGAACATCCGGGTTCAGTTCTTC.

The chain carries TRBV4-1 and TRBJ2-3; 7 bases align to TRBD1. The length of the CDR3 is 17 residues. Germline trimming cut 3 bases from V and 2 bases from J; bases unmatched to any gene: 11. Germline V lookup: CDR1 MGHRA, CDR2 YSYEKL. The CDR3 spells CASSHEGAGQDTDTQYF. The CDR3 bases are TGCGCCAGCAGCCATGAGGGGGCCGGGCAGGACACAGATACGCAGTATTTT.

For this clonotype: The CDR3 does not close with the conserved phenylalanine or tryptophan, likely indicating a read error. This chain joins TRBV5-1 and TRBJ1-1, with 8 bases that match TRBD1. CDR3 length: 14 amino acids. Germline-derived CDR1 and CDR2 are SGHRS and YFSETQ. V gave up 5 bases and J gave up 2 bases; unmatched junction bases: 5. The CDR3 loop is CASREGTGNTEAFL. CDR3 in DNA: TGCGCCAGCAGAGAGGGGACAGGAAACACTGAAGCTTTCCTT.

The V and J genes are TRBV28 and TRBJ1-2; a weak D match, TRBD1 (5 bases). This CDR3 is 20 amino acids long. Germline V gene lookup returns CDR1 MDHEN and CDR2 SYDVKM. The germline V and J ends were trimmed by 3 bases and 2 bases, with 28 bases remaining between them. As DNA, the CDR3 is TGTGCCAGCAGTTTGGAGGGGCGCGGATTCGATTGGCGTTTGAACTATGGCTACACCTTC. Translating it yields CASSLEGRGFDWRLNYGYTF.

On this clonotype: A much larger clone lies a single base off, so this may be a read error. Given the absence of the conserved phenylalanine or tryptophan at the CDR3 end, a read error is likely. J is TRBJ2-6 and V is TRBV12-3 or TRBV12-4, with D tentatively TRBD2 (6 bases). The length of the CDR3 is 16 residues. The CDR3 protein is CASSFLSGTGANILTV. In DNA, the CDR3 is TGTGCCAGCAGTTTTTTATCGGGGACTGGGGCCAACATCCTGACTGTC.

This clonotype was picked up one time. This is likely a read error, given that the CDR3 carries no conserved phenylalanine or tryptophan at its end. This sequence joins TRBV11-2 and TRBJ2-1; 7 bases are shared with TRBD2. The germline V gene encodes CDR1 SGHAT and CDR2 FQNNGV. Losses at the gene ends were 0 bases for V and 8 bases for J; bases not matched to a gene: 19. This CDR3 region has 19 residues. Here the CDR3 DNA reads TGTGCCAGCAGCTTAGATGAGCGATTCAGCGGGACCCTTTACGATGAGCAGTTCTTA. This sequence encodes CASSLDERFSGTLYDEQFL.

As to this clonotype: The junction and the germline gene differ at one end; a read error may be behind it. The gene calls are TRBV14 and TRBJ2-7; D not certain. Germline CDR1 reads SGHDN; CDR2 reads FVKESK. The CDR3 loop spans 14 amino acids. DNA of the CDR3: TGTACCAGCAGCCAACTGGCGGACTCCTACGAGCAGTACTTC. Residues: CTSSQLADSYEQYF.

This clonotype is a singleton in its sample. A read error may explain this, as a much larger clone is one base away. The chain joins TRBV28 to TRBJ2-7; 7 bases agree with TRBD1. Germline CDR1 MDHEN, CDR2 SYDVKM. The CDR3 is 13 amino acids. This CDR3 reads CVSSLQGPYEQYF. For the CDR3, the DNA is TGTGTCAGCAGTTTACAGGGGCCCTACGAGCAGTACTTC.

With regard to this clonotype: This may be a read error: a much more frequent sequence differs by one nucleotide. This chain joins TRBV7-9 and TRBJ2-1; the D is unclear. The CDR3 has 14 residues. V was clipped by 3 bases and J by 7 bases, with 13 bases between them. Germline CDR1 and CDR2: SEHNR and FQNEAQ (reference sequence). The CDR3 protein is CASSFVPGRNEQFF. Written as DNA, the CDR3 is TGTGCCAGCAGCTTTGTGCCAGGTCGGAATGAGCAGTTCTTC.

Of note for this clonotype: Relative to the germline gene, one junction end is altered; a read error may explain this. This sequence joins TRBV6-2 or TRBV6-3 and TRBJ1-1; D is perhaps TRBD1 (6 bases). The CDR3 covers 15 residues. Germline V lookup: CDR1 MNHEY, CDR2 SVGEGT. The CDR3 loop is CANSELGARSTEAFF. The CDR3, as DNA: TGTGCCAACAGTGAACTGGGGGCGAGGAGCACTGAAGCTTTCTTT.

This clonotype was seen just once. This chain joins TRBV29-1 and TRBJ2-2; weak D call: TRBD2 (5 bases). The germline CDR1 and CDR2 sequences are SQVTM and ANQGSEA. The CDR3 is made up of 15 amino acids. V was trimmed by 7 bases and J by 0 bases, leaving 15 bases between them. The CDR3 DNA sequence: TGCAGCGCTCTTGCCAACGGGGCGAACACCGGGGAGCTGTTTTTT. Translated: CSALANGANTGELFF.

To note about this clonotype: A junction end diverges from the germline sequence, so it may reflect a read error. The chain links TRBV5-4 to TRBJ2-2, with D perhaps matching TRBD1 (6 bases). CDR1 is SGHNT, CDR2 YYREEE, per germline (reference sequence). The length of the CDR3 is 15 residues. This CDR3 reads CASSLQGLGIGELLF. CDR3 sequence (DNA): TGTGCCAGCAGCTTACAGGGCTTGGGGATCGGGGAGCTGCTTTTT.

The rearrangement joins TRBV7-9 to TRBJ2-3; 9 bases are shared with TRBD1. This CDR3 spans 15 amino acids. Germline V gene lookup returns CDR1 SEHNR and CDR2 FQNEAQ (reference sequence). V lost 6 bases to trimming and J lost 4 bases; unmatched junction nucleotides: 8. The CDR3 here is CASSWDRDGADTQYF. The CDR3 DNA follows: TGTGCCAGCAGTTGGGACAGGGACGGGGCAGATACGCAGTATTTT.

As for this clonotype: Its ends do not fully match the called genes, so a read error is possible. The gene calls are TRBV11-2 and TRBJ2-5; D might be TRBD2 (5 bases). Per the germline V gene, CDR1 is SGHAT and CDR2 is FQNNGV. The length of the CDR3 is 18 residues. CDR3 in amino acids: CASRLARLTLGKKETQYF. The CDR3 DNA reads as TGTGCGAGCAGATTAGCGAGGCTAACCCTGGGAAAAAAAGAGACCCAGTACTTC.

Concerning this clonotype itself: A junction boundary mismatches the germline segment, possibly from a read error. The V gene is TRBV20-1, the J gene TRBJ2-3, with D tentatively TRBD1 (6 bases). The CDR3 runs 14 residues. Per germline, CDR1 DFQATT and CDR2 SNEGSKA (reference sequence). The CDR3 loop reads CSANSGSWTDTQYF. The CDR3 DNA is TGCAGTGCTAACTCTGGGAGTTGGACAGATACACAGTATTTT.

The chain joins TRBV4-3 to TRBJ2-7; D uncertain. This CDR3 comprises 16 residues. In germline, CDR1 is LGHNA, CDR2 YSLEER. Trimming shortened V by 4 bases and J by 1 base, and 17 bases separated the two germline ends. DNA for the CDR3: TGCGCCAGCAGCCTGGAACTATCGGTCGCATCCTACGAGCAGTACTTC. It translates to CASSLELSVASYEQYF.

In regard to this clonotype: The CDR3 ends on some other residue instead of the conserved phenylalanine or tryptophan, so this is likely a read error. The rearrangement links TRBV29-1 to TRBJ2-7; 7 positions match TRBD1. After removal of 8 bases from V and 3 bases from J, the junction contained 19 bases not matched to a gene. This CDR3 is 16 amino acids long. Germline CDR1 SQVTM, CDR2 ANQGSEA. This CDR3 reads CSIDRSGTVGSYEQYI. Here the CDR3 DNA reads TGCAGCATCGACCGGTCGGGGACAGTAGGAAGCTACGAGCAGTACATC.

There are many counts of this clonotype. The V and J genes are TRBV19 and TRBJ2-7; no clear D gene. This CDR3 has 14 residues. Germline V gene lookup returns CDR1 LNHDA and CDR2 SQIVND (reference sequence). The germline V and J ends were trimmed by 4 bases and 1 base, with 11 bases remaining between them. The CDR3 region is CASSSPRSSYEQYF. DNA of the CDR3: TGTGCCAGTAGTAGTCCCAGGAGTTCCTACGAGCAGTACTTC.

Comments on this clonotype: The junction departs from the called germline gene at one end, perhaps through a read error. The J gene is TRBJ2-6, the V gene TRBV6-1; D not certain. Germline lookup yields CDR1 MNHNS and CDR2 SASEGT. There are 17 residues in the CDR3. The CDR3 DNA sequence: TGTGCCAGCAGTGAGGCTACGACTGGCTTTGGGGTCAACGTCCTGACTTTC. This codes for CASSEATTGFGVNVLTF.

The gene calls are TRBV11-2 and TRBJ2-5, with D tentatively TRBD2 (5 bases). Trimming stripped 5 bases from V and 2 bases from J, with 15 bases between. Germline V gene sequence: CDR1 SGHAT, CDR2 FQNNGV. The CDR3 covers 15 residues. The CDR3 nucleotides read TGTGCCAGCAGCACTAGAGGAGACACACAAGAGACCCAGTACTTC. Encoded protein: CASSTRGDTQETQYF.

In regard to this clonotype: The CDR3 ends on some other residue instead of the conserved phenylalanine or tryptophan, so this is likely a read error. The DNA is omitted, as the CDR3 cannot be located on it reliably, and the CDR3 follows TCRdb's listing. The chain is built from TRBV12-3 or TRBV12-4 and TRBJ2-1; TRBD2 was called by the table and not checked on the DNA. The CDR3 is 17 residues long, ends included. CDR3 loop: CASSLAGYGFGGNERFL.

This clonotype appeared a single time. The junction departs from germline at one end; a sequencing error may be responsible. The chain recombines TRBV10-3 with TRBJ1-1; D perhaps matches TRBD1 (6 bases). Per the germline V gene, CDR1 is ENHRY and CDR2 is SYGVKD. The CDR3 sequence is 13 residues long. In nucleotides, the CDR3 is TGTGCCATCAAGTCAGGGGAGAACACTGAAGCTTTGTTT. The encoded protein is CAIKSGENTEALF.

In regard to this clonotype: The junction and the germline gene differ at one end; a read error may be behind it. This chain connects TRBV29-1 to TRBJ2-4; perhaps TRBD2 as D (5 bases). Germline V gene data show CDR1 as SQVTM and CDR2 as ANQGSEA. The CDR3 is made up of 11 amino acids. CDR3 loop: CSAHNKNIQYF. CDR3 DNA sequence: TGTAGCGCCCATAACAAAAACATTCAGTACTTC.

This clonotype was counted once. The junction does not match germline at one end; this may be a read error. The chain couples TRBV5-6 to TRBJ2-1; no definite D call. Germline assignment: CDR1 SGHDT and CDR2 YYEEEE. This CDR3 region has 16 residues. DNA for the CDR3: TGTGGCAGCAACTCGGAAAAGATCAATTCCTACAATGAGCAGTTCTTC. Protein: CGSNSEKINSYNEQFF.